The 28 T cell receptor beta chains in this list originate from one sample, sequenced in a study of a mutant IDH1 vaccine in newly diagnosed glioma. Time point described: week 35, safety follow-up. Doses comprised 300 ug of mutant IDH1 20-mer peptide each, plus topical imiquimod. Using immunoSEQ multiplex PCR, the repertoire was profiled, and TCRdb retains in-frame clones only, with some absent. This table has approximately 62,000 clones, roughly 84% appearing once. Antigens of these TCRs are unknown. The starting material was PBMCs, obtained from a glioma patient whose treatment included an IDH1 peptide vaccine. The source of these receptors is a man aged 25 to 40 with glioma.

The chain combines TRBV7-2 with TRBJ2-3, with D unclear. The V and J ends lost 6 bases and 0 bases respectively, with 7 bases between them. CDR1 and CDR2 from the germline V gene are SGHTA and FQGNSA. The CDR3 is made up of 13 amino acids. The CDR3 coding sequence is TGTGCCAGCAGAGCTCCTAGCACAGATACGCAGTATTTT. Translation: CASRAPSTDTQYF.

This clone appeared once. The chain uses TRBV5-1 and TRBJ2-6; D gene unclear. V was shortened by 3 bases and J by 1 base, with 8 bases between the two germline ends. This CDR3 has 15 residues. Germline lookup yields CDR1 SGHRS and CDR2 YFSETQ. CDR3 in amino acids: CASSSMGSGANVLTF. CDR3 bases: TGCGCCAGCAGCTCCATGGGGTCTGGGGCCAACGTCCTGACTTTC.

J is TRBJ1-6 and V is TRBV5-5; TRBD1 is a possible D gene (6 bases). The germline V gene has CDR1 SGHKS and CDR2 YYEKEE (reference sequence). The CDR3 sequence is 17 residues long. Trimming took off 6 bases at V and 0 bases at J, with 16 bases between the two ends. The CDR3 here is CASTEGHPSSYNSPLHF. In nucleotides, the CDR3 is TGTGCCAGCACCGAGGGACACCCGAGCTCCTATAATTCACCCCTCCACTTT.

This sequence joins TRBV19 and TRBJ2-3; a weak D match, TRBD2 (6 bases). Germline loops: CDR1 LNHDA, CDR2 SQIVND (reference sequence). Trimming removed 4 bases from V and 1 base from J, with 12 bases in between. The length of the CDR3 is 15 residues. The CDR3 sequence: CASSTGWRGTDTQYF. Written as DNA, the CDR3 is TGTGCCAGTAGTACAGGGTGGAGGGGCACAGATACGCAGTATTTT.

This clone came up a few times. The CDR3 loop is CASSLASQTGGSPLHF. In DNA form, the CDR3 reads TGCGCCAGCAGCTTGGCTTCCCAGACAGGGGGCTCACCCCTCCACTTT. This chain uses TRBV5-1 with TRBJ1-6; 10 bases map to TRBD1. The CDR3 loop spans 16 amino acids. Germline lookup yields CDR1 SGHRS and CDR2 YFSETQ. V shed 0 bases, J shed 10 bases, and the junction held 7 bases outside the gene matches. The whole variable domain, remainder taken from reference TRBV5-1 and TRBJ1-6, is KAGVTQTPRYLIKTRGQQVTLSCSPISGHRSVSWYQQTPGQGLQFLFEYFSETQRNKGNFPGRFSGRQFSNSRSEMNVSTLELGDSALYLCASSLASQTGGSPLHFGNGTRLTVT.

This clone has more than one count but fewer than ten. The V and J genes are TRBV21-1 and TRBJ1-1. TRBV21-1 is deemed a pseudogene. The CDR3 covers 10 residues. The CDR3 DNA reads TGTGCCAGCAGCGCGCCTGGTGCTTTCTTT. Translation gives CASSAPGAFF.

Written as DNA, the CDR3 is TGTGCCTGGACCCCCACTAGTGGCCTCTACAATGAGCAGTTCTTC. It is translated as CAWTPTSGLYNEQFF. J is TRBJ2-1 and V is TRBV30; TRBD2 is a possible D gene (5 bases). Trimming took off 4 bases at V and 3 bases at J, with 16 bases between the two ends. This CDR3 comprises 15 residues. In germline, CDR1 is GTSNPN, CDR2 SVGIG (reference sequence).

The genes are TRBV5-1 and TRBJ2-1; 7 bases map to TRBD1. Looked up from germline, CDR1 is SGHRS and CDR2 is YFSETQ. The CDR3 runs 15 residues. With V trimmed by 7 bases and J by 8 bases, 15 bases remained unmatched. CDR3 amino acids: CASGLDRVLIHEQFF. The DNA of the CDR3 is TGCGCCAGCGGGTTAGACAGGGTGTTGATCCATGAGCAGTTCTTC.

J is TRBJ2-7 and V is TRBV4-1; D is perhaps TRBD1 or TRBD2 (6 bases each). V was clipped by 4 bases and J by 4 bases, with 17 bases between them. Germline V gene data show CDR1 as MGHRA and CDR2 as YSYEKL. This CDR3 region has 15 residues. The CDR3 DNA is TGCGCCAGCAGCCTCATAGGGGGGTCCGGTTACGAGCAGTACTTC. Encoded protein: CASSLIGGSGYEQYF.

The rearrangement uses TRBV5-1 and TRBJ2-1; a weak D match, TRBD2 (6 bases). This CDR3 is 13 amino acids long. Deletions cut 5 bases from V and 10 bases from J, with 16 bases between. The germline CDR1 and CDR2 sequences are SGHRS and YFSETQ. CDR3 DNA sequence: TGCGCCAGCAGATACGGAGGGGCGGGAGAGCAGTTCTTC. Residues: CASRYGGAGEQFF.

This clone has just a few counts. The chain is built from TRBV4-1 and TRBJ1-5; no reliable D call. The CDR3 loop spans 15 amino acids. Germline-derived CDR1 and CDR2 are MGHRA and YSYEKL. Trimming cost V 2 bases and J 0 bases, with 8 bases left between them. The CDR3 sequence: CASSQYGNSNQPQHF. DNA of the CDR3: TGCGCCAGCAGCCAATACGGCAATAGCAATCAGCCCCAGCATTTT.

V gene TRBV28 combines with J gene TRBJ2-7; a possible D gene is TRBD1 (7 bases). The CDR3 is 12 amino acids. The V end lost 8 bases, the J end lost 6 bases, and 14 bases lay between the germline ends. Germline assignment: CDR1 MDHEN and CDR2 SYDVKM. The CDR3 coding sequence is TGTGCCAGCGCGTCAGGGGGAGGCGAGCAGTACTTC. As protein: CASASGGGEQYF.

The CDR3 protein is CASSQGGQPQHF. In DNA form, the CDR3 reads TGTGCCAGCAGCCAAGGGGGTCAGCCCCAGCATTTT. V and J are TRBV4-2 and TRBJ1-5; no reliable D call. This CDR3 is 12 amino acids long. Trimming took 1 base from V and 6 from J, leaving 4 bases between them. In germline, CDR1 is LGHNA, CDR2 YNFKEQ.

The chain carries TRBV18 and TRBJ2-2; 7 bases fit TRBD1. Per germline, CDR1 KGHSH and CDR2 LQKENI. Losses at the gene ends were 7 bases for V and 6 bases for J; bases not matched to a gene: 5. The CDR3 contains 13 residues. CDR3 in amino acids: CASWDSLAGELFF. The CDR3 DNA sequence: TGTGCCAGCTGGGACAGCTTGGCCGGGGAGCTGTTTTTT.

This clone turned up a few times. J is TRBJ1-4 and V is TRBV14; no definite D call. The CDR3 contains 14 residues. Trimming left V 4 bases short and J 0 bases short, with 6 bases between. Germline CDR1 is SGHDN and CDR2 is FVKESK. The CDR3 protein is CASSRRATNEKLFF. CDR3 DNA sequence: TGTGCCAGCAGCCGACGGGCAACTAATGAAAAACTGTTTTTT.

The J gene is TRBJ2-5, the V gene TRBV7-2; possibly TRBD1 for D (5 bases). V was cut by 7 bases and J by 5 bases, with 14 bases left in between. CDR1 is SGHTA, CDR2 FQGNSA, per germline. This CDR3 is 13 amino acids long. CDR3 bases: TGTGCCAGCACCAGGGTGGTAGGGGAGACCCAGTACTTC. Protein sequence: CASTRVVGETQYF.

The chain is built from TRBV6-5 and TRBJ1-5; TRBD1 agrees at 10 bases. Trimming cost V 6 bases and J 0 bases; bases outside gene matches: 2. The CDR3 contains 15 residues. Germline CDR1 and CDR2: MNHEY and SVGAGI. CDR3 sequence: CASSRDRGSNQPQHF. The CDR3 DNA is TGTGCCAGCAGCCGGGACAGGGGTAGCAATCAGCCCCAGCATTTT.

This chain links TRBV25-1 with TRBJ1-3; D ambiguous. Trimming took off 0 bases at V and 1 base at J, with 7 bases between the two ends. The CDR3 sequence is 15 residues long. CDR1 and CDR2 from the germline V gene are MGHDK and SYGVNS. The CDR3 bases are TGTGCCAGCAGTGAATATTTGGGGTCTGGAAACACCATATATTTT. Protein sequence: CASSEYLGSGNTIYF. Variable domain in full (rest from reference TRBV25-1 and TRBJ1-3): EADIYQTPRYLVIGTGKKITLECSQTMGHDKMYWYQQDPGMELHLIHYSYGVNSTEKGDLSSESTVSRIRTEHFPLTLESARPSHTSQYLCASSEYLGSGNTIYFGEGSWLTVV.

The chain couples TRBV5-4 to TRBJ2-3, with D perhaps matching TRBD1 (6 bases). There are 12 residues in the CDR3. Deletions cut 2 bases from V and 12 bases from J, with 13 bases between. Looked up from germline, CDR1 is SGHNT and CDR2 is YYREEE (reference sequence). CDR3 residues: CASSLGGSPQYF. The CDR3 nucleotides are TGTGCCAGCAGCTTAGGGGGTAGCCCCCAGTATTTT.

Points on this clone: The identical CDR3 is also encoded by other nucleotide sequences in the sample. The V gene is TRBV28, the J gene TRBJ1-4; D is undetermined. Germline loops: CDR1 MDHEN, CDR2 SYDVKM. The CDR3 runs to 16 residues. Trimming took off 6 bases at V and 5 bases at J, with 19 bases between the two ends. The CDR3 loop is CASSPRVTRRNEKLFF. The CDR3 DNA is TGTGCCAGCAGCCCTAGGGTGACTAGGCGAAATGAAAAACTGTTTTTT.

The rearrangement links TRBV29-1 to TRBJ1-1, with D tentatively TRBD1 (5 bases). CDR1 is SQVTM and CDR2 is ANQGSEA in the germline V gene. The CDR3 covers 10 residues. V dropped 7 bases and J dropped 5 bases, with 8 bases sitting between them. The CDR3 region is CSGDQTEAFF. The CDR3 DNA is TGCAGCGGGGACCAGACTGAAGCTTTCTTT.

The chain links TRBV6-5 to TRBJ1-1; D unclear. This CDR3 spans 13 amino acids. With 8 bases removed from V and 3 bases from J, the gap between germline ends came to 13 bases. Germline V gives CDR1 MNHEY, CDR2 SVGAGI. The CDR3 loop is CASSMGGYTEAFF. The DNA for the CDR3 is TGTGCCAGCTCTATGGGTGGGTACACTGAAGCTTTCTTT.

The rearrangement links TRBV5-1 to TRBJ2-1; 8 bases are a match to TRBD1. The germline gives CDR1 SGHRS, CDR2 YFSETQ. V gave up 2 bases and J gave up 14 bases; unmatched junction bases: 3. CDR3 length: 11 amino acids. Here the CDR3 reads CASSFQGAEFF. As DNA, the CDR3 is TGCGCCAGCAGCTTTCAGGGGGCAGAGTTCTTC.

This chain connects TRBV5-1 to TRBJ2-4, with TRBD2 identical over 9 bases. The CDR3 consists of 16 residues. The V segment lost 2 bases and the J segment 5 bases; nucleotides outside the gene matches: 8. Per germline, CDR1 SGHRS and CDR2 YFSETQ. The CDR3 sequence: CASSFGAGGPQNIQYF. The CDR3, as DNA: TGCGCCAGCAGCTTTGGGGCGGGGGGGCCCCAAAACATTCAGTACTTC.

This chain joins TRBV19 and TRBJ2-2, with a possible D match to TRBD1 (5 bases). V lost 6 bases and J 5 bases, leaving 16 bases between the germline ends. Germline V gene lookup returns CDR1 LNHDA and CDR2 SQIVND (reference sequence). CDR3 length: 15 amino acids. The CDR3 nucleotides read TGTGCCAGTAGCACCCAGGCAGGGCGGACCGGGGAGCTGTTTTTT. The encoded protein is CASSTQAGRTGELFF.

The CDR3 coding sequence is TGTGCCAGCAGCTTGCCACAGGGGTCTAACTATGGCTACACCTTC. It specifies CASSLPQGSNYGYTF. The rearrangement uses TRBV7-9 and TRBJ1-2, with TRBD1 matching 7 bases. V lost 3 bases and J lost 0; bases outside the gene matches: 4. The CDR3 spans 15 residues. Germline lookup yields CDR1 SEHNR and CDR2 FQNEAQ (reference sequence).

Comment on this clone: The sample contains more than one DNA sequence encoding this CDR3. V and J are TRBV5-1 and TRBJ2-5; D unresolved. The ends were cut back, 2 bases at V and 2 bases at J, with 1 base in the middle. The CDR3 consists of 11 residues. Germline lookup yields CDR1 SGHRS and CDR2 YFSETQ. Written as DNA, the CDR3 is TGCGCCAGCAGCTTACAAGAGACCCAGTACTTC. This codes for CASSLQETQYF. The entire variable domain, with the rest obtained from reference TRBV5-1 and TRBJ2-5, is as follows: KAGVTQTPRYLIKTRGQQVTLSCSPISGHRSVSWYQQTPGQGLQFLFEYFSETQRNKGNFPGRFSGRQFSNSRSEMNVSTLELGDSALYLCASSLQETQYFGPGTRLLVL.

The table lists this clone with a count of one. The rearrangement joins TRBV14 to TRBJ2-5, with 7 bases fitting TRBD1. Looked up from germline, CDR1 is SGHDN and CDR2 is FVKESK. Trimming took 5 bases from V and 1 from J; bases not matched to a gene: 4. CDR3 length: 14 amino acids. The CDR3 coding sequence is TGTGCCAGCAGCTTCGGGGACAGCCAAGAGACCCAGTACTTC. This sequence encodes CASSFGDSQETQYF.